A selection of T cell receptor beta chains follows, all from one sample in a study of blood T cell repertoires in COVID-19. Produced via immunoSEQ multiplex PCR; TCRdb's table is partial and in-frame only. Here the sample spans approximately 310,000 clones, about 89% being singletons. What was sequenced was peripheral blood. These receptors were collected from a woman aged 45-60 years who had recovered from COVID-19. Both conserved end residues are part of each CDR3. Each record gives: clone size, V gene, D gene, J gene, CDR3 protein, CDR3 DNA. A D gene is named only where the DNA matches it firmly. Part of the rows lack a size; the others show once, few, many or a class for expanded clones.

NA	TRBV5-1	TRBD1	TRBJ2-7	CASSLFGTDSYEQYF	TGCGCCAGCAGCTTGTTCGGGACAGACTCCTACGAGCAGTACTTC
NA	TRBV20-1	NA	TRBJ2-5	CSASRDTQETQYF	TGCAGTGCTAGTCGGGACACCCAAGAGACCCAGTACTTC
once	TRBV7-6	TRBD1	TRBJ2-1	CASSPAGTGDNEQFF	TGTGCCAGCAGCCCCGCCGGGACAGGAGACAATGAGCAGTTCTTC
NA	TRBV6-2/TRBV6-3	NA	TRBJ1-6	CASSFETANSPLHF	TGTGCCAGCAGTTTTGAGACAGCTAATTCACCCCTCCACTTT
few	TRBV5-4	NA	TRBJ1-2	CASSSGGGDGYTF	TGTGCCAGCAGCTCGGGAGGGGGTGATGGCTACACCTTC
NA	TRBV12-3/TRBV12-4	NA	TRBJ1-3	CASTLGSGNTIYF	TGTGCCAGCACCCTAGGCTCTGGAAACACCATATATTTT
NA	TRBV28	TRBD1	TRBJ2-3	CAVQTGVGTDTQYF	TGTGCCGTCCAGACAGGGGTAGGCACAGATACGCAGTATTTT
NA	TRBV27	TRBD1	TRBJ1-5	CASSPRLTGAGGSNQPQHF	TGTGCCAGCAGTCCTCGCCTCACTGGGGCAGGGGGTAGCAATCAGCCCCAGCATTTT
NA	TRBV29-1	TRBD2	TRBJ2-1	CSVDGLAGEIEQFF	TGCAGCGTTGATGGTCTAGCGGGAGAAATTGAGCAGTTCTTC
NA	TRBV6-5	TRBD1	TRBJ2-7	CASSSYSGDRGYEQYF	TGTGCCAGCAGTTCCTATTCCGGGGACAGGGGGTACGAGCAGTACTTC
NA	TRBV19	TRBD2	TRBJ2-1	CASISGGNEQFF	TGTGCCAGTATTTCGGGAGGGAATGAGCAGTTCTTC
many	TRBV28	TRBD1	TRBJ2-6	CASSQPRDRELSGANVLTF	TGTGCCAGCAGTCAACCCCGGGACAGGGAATTATCTGGGGCCAACGTCCTGACTTTC
NA	TRBV28	TRBD2	TRBJ2-7	CASRGLGLAGPKGSYEQYF	TGTGCCAGCAGGGGTCTTGGACTAGCGGGACCTAAGGGCTCCTACGAGCAGTACTTC
few	TRBV28	TRBD1	TRBJ2-7	CASSFLGLRDRHYEQYF	TGTGCCAGCAGTTTTCTAGGCCTCAGGGACAGGCACTACGAGCAGTACTTC
NA	TRBV9	TRBD2	TRBJ2-7	CASSVGGRTSGSLNEQYF	TGTGCCAGCAGCGTAGGGGGAAGGACTAGCGGGAGTCTCAACGAGCAGTACTTC
NA	TRBV15	TRBD1	TRBJ1-3	CATSRSTGSGNTIYF	TGTGCCACCAGCAGGTCGACAGGGTCTGGAAACACCATATATTTT
NA	TRBV18	NA	TRBJ2-7	CASSPGLFGEQYF	TGTGCCAGCTCACCCGGACTTTTTGGCGAGCAGTACTTC
NA	TRBV5-1	NA	TRBJ2-2	CASSLWGDVIANTGELFF	TGCGCCAGCAGCTTGTGGGGGGACGTAATAGCGAACACCGGGGAGCTGTTTTTT
NA	TRBV6-5	TRBD1	TRBJ1-6	CASTEGGQGKSSLHF	TGTGCCAGCACCGAGGGGGGACAGGGGAAAAGCTCCCTCCACTTT
NA	TRBV5-4	NA	TRBJ2-1	CASSLDGLSYNEQFF	TGTGCCAGCAGCTTGGATGGACTCTCCTACAATGAGCAGTTCTTC
NA	TRBV28	NA	TRBJ1-1	CASQSSTGAFF	TGTGCCAGCCAATCAAGTACGGGAGCTTTCTTT
few	TRBV7-2	TRBD1	TRBJ2-7	CASSPLTGGTYEQYF	TGTGCCAGCAGCCCACTGACAGGGGGAACCTACGAGCAGTACTTC
NA	TRBV6-6	TRBD1	TRBJ1-5	CASMGQGRFNQPQHF	TGTGCCAGCATGGGACAGGGAAGGTTCAATCAGCCCCAGCATTTT
NA	TRBV28	NA	TRBJ1-2	CASSFGGNYGYTF	TGTGCCAGCAGTTTCGGGGGGAACTATGGCTACACCTTC
NA	TRBV9	NA	TRBJ1-6	CASSLRSGWGSPLHF	TGTGCCAGCAGCTTGCGTTCAGGGTGGGGTTCACCCCTCCACTTT
once	TRBV6-5	NA	TRBJ1-2	CASSYSRQGYGYTF	TGTGCCAGCAGTTACTCGAGACAAGGCTATGGCTACACCTTC
few	TRBV6-2/TRBV6-3	TRBD1	TRBJ2-4	CASSLQQGQAKNIQYF	TGTGCCAGCAGTTTGCAACAGGGGCAGGCCAAAAACATTCAGTACTTC
NA	TRBV29-1	NA	TRBJ1-1	CSASENTEAFF	TGCAGCGCTTCAGAAAACACTGAAGCTTTCTTT
NA	TRBV3-1/TRBV3-2	NA	TRBJ1-1	CASSQVLSGFRTEAFF	TGTGCCAGCAGCCAAGTTCTTTCAGGCTTTAGGACTGAAGCTTTCTTT